Below are 2 T cell receptor beta chains sequenced from a single sample in a study of blood T cell repertoires in COVID-19. Assay used: immunoSEQ multiplex PCR; TCRdb lists only in-frame clones, some missing. This sample yields about 120,000 clones, of which just under 80% are seen a single time; 16% belongs to the top ten. Sequencing was done on a sample of peripheral blood. The source is a man aged 60-69 years with active or convalescent COVID-19.

J is TRBJ2-7 and V is TRBV28; 9 positions agree with TRBD1. The CDR3 runs to 15 residues. The J segment lost 6 bases and the V segment lost 3 bases, leaving 9 bases of the junction unmatched. Germline V CDR1 and CDR2: MDHEN, SYDVKM. CDR3 bases: TGTGCCAGCAGTTTTGCGGGACAGGGAATCATCGAGCAGTACTTC. It specifies CASSFAGQGIIEQYF.

The gene calls are TRBV4-3 and TRBJ2-7, with 13 bases that match TRBD2. Germline V gene lookup returns CDR1 LGHNA and CDR2 YSLEER. The V segment lost 8 bases and the J segment 2 bases; nucleotides outside the gene matches: 15. CDR3 length: 18 residues. This chain's CDR3 is CASRSYGGLAGVPYEQYF. CDR3 DNA sequence: TGCGCCAGCCGCTCCTACGGCGGACTAGCGGGAGTCCCCTACGAGCAGTACTTC.